These T cell receptor beta chains were read from a single sample in a study of beta chain features in type 1 diabetes. Clones were read by immunoSEQ multiplex PCR, and TCRdb kept only the in-frame ones, dropping some. The table shows hundreds of thousands of clones, with around 30% occurring only once. Sequencing input: naive CD4+ T cells from blood. These receptors came from a man between 18 and 29 years old in good health. CDR3s include the opening cysteine and the closing phenylalanine or tryptophan. The order of the fields is clone size, V gene, J gene, D gene, CDR3 DNA, CDR3 protein. The D gene is left open where the match is weak. Clone size is given for some rows only: seen once, a few or many times, or a class if the clone is expanded.

>few|TRBV4-3|TRBJ2-1|TRBD2
TGCGCCAGCAGCCAAGTGGGCCTAGCGGACTCCTACAATGAGCAGTTCTTC
CASSQVGLADSYNEQFF
>few|TRBV7-3|TRBJ2-3|-
TGTGCCAGCAGCTTAACCTTAGCAGATACGCAGTATTTT
CASSLTLADTQYF
>-|TRBV7-6|TRBJ2-1|TRBD2
TGTGCCAGCAGCTTAGCGCGGCTAGCGGAGAGCCGGGCTGAGCAGTTCTTC
CASSLARLAESRAEQFF
>-|TRBV30|TRBJ2-7|-
TGTGCCTGGAGGCCTCGACAGTGGAGCTCCTACGAGCAGTACTTC
CAWRPRQWSSYEQYF
>-|TRBV7-2|TRBJ2-5|-
TGTGCCAGCAGCTGGGCGGAGACCCAGTACTTC
CASSWAETQYF
>-|TRBV5-4|TRBJ2-1|TRBD1
TGTGCCAGCAGCCGGACAGGGTGGAATGAGCAGTTCTTC
CASSRTGWNEQFF
>-|TRBV7-2|TRBJ2-2|TRBD1
TGTGCCAGCAGCTTAAACAGGGGCAAATTTTTT
CASSLNRGKFF
>few|TRBV20-1|TRBJ2-7|-
TGCAGTGCTAGACAGGCCTACGAGCAGTACTTC
CSARQAYEQYF
>-|TRBV5-4|TRBJ2-5|-
TGTGCCAGCAGCTTGGCCATTCGGGAGACCCAGTACTTC
CASSLAIRETQYF
>-|TRBV30|TRBJ1-5|TRBD1
TGTGCCTGGAGTGGGACAGGGAGTCAGCCCCAGCATTTT
CAWSGTGSQPQHF
>-|TRBV5-4|TRBJ2-2|-
TGTGCCAGCAGCCAGATCGGTCGAACCGGGGAGCTGTTTTTT
CASSQIGRTGELFF
>once|TRBV7-3|TRBJ2-7|-
TGTGCCAGCAGCGTGATTAGTGGCTCGGACGAGCAGTACTTC
CASSVISGSDEQYF
>-|TRBV29-1|TRBJ2-2|TRBD1
TGCAGCGGGGACAGGGCCACCGGGGAGCTGTTTTTT
CSGDRATGELFF
>-|TRBV2|TRBJ2-7|-
TGTGCCAGCAGTGGGCTGGATCTTTCCGAGCAGTACTTC
CASSGLDLSEQYF
>-|TRBV30|TRBJ2-2|-
TGTGCCTGGAGTGTACAGAGGACCGCGAACACCGGGGAGCTGTTTTTT
CAWSVQRTANTGELFF
>-|TRBV29-1|TRBJ2-2|TRBD1
TGCAGCGTCTTCAGGGGGGGGGAGCTGTTTTTT
CSVFRGGELFF
>-|TRBV10-3|TRBJ1-1|TRBD1
TGTGCCATCAGTAGGGGACAGGGAATAAACACTGAAGCTTTCTTT
CAISRGQGINTEAFF
>-|TRBV7-9|TRBJ2-7|TRBD1
TGTGCCAGCAGCTTTTACAGGGGTAACCAGCAGTACTTC
CASSFYRGNQQYF
>-|TRBV4-3|TRBJ2-1|TRBD1
TGCGCCAGCAGCCCGTTCGGACAGGGAGGCAATGAGCAGTTCTTC
CASSPFGQGGNEQFF
>few|TRBV10-3|TRBJ1-1|-
TGTGCCATCAGTGTAGGCGGCACTGAAGCTTTCTTT
CAISVGGTEAFF
>-|TRBV5-1|TRBJ2-1|TRBD2
TGCGCCAGCAGCTTGGTGGCTAGCGGCAGATCCTACAATGAGCAGTTCTTC
CASSLVASGRSYNEQFF
>-|TRBV28|TRBJ2-1|-
TGTGCCAGCAGTTTAATAGAAACCAATGAGCAGTTCTTC
CASSLIETNEQFF
>few|TRBV4-2|TRBJ2-1|TRBD2
TGTGCCAGCAGCCAAGATTTCGGGCGGGAGGGCTACAATGAGCAGTTCTTC
CASSQDFGREGYNEQFF
>few|TRBV30|TRBJ1-2|-
TGTGCCTGGAGTGTACCCGGACTGGGCTACACCTTC
CAWSVPGLGYTF
>-|TRBV11-1|TRBJ2-1|TRBD1
TGTGCCAGCAGCTTAGGTCAGGGGGCGCCCAATGAGCAGTTCTTC
CASSLGQGAPNEQFF